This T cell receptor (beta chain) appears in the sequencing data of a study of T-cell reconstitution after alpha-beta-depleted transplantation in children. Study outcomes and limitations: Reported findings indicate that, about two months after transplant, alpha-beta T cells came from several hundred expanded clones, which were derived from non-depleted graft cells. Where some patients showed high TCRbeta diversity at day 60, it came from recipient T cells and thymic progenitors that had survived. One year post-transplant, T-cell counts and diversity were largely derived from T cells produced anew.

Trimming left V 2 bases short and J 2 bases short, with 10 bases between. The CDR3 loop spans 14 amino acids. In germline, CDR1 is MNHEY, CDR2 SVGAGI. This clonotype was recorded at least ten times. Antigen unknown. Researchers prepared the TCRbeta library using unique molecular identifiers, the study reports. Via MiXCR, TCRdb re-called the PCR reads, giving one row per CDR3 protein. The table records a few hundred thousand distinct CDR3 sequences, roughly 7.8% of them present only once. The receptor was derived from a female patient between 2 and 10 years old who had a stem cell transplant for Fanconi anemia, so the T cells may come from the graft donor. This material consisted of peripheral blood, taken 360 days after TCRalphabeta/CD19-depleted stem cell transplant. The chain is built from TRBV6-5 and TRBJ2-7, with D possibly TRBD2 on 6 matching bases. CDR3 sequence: CASSYGSGAYEQYF. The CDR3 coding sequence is TGTGCCAGCAGTTACGGATCGGGGGCCTACGAGCAGTACTTC.